A selection of T cell receptor beta chains follows, all from one sample in a study of patients and donors after allogeneic stem cell transplantation. One entry per CDR3 protein results from TCRdb running MiXCR on the RT-PCR reads. The data hold 150,000 or so distinct CDR3 sequences, with about a quarter observed a single time. Material: blood, either unsorted or a sorted T cell fraction (not recorded which). The receptors here all came from a human donor who was either an allogeneic HSCT recipient or a stem cell or donor lymphocyte infusion donor (not recorded which). It is not recorded whose cells these are; they may come from a transplant donor. Both conserved end residues are part of each CDR3. Fields, in order: D gene, V gene, J gene, clone size, CDR3 DNA, CDR3 protein. D genes are given only for firm matches. For some rows the clone size is stated as once, few or many, or as a class when expanded; others skip it.

>NA|TRBV3-1|TRBJ2-7|NA
TGTGCCAGCAGCCGGCAGGGGGGCTACGAGCAGTACTTC
CASSRQGGYEQYF
>NA|TRBV12-3/TRBV12-4|TRBJ2-1|NA
TGTGCCAGCAGTTTCTCTGGGCTAGTCAATGAGCAGTTCTTC
CASSFSGLVNEQFF
>NA|TRBV3-1|TRBJ2-7|few
TGTGCCAGCAGCCTAAAGGGCCTAGCGACTACCTACGAGCAGTACTTC
CASSLKGLATTYEQYF
>NA|TRBV7-2|TRBJ2-1|NA
TGTGCCAGCAGCTTAGGTGGAACCTACAATGAGCAGTTCTTC
CASSLGGTYNEQFF
>NA|TRBV12-3/TRBV12-4|TRBJ2-1|NA
TGTGCCAGCAGTTTAGGCTGGGGTGAGCAGTTCTTC
CASSLGWGEQFF
>NA|TRBV6-2/TRBV6-3|TRBJ1-1|NA
TGTGCCAGCAGTACACCGGGACCCTTAAACACTGAAGCTTTCTTT
CASSTPGPLNTEAFF
>TRBD1|TRBV19|TRBJ1-5|few
TGTGCCAGTAGTAACGGACAGGGGAATCAGCCCCAGCATTTT
CASSNGQGNQPQHF
>NA|TRBV6-5|TRBJ2-7|NA
TGTGCCAGCAGTTACTCACAGGGCGAGCAGTACTTC
CASSYSQGEQYF
>NA|TRBV7-2|TRBJ1-2|NA
TGTGCCAGCGTGGGGGGAAACTATGGCTACACCTTC
CASVGGNYGYTF
>NA|TRBV12-3/TRBV12-4|TRBJ1-5|NA
TGTGCCAGCATCCCACAGGGCCCGCCCGACAATCAGCCCCAGCATTTT
CASIPQGPPDNQPQHF
>NA|TRBV7-6|TRBJ2-1|few
TGTGCCAGCAGCTTGGTAAACAATGAGCAGTTCTTC
CASSLVNNEQFF
>NA|TRBV6-1|TRBJ2-7|NA
TGTGCCAGCAGTGAAACCGGCGACTACGAGCAGTACTTC
CASSETGDYEQYF
>NA|TRBV27|TRBJ1-1|NA
TGTGCCAGCAGTTTAGCAAAGGCGGACACTGAAGCTTTCTTT
CASSLAKADTEAFF
>TRBD1|TRBV5-6|TRBJ1-2|many
TGTGCCAGCAGCTCCACCGACAGGGGCCCAGGCTATGGCTACACCTTC
CASSSTDRGPGYGYTF
>TRBD2|TRBV27|TRBJ2-7|few
TGTGCCAGCAGCCCTAGCGGGATGTCCTACGAGCAGTACTTC
CASSPSGMSYEQYF
>NA|TRBV10-3|TRBJ2-7|NA
TGTGCCATCAGTGAGGGAGGGGATCTGGGAGAGCAGTACTTC
CAISEGGDLGEQYF
>NA|TRBV2|TRBJ2-5|NA
TGTGCCAGCAGGGACAGTCCTTGGGAAGAGACCCAGTACTTC
CASRDSPWEETQYF
>NA|TRBV10-3|TRBJ1-3|few
TGTGCCATCAGTGATTTGGCCGGGAGAGGCTCTGGAAACACCATATATTTT
CAISDLAGRGSGNTIYF
>TRBD1|TRBV29-1|TRBJ2-1|NA
TGCAGCGTTGAAGAAGCCGGGACAGCCTACAATGAGCAGTTCTTC
CSVEEAGTAYNEQFF
>NA|TRBV12-3/TRBV12-4|TRBJ2-1|few
TGTGCCAGCAGTTTAGGGGGGAACCCCTACAATGAGCAGTTCTTC
CASSLGGNPYNEQFF
>NA|TRBV7-8|TRBJ1-2|few
TGTGCCAGCAGCTTAGGGAAGGGAACCACTAACTATGGCTACACCTTC
CASSLGKGTTNYGYTF
>NA|TRBV12-3/TRBV12-4|TRBJ2-7|few
TGTGCCAGCAGTTTCGGGTCAGGTTTAAGTCACGAGCAGTACTTC
CASSFGSGLSHEQYF
>NA|TRBV20-1|TRBJ1-2|few
TGCAGTTATATGTCGGGGTCTAACTATGGCTACACCTTC
CSYMSGSNYGYTF
>NA|TRBV13|TRBJ2-5|NA
TGTGCCAGCAGCGTCGGCCGGGGACCGAATGTCCAAGAGACCCAGTACTTC
CASSVGRGPNVQETQYF
>NA|TRBV3-1|TRBJ1-3|NA
TGTGCCAGCAGCCAAAGTGAAATTGGACACGGAAACACCATATATTTT
CASSQSEIGHGNTIYF
>NA|TRBV4-3|TRBJ1-4|few
TGCGCCAGCAGCCAAGGCAGGTTGGCAACTAATGAAAAACTGTTTTTT
CASSQGRLATNEKLFF
>NA|TRBV5-1|TRBJ1-2|NA
TGCGCCAGCAGCTTCGGGGACATGATGCCTCGGGTTCGTGGCTACACCTTC
CASSFGDMMPRVRGYTF
>NA|TRBV11-3|TRBJ2-7|NA
TGTGCCAGCAGCCCCAAAGGGCGATACTCCTACGAGCAGTACTTC
CASSPKGRYSYEQYF
>TRBD1|TRBV14|TRBJ2-7|few
TGTGCCAGCAGCCACCGGGACAGCTTCTACGAGCAGTACTTC
CASSHRDSFYEQYF
>NA|TRBV6-4|TRBJ1-1|NA
TGTGCCAGCAGTGACCCGAGGGTTCTAGGAGCTTTCTTT
CASSDPRVLGAFF
>NA|TRBV7-3|TRBJ2-7|NA
TGTGCCAGCAGCTTAACTGGACGAGGAAACTACGAGCAGTACTTC
CASSLTGRGNYEQYF
>TRBD1|TRBV29-1|TRBJ2-1|few
TGCAGCGTTGAAAAGTATACAGGGGCCTACAATGAGCAGTTCTTC
CSVEKYTGAYNEQFF
>NA|TRBV29-1|TRBJ2-7|few
TGCAGCGTTGAAGGGCAGTACTTC
CSVEGQYF
>NA|TRBV9|TRBJ2-3|few
TGTGCCAGCAGCGTAAAGATCGGAGATACGCAGTATTTT
CASSVKIGDTQYF
>TRBD1|TRBV10-3|TRBJ1-1|many
TGTGCCATCAGTGAGGGACAGGGAAGCACTGAAGCTTTCTTT
CAISEGQGSTEAFF
>TRBD2|TRBV3-1|TRBJ2-2|few
TGTGCCAGCAGCCAAGATTTGGCTAACGGGGGGACCGGGGAGCTGTTTTTT
CASSQDLANGGTGELFF
>NA|TRBV20-1|TRBJ1-1|NA
TGCAGTGTCTCTCTGGGGGGGGCGAGCACTGAAGCTTTCTTT
CSVSLGGASTEAFF
>NA|TRBV20-1|TRBJ2-7|few
TGCAGTGCTAGAGATCCCCCCTCCGGGGTCTACGAGCAGTACTTC
CSARDPPSGVYEQYF
>NA|TRBV20-1|TRBJ2-7|few
TGCAGTGCTAGAGATCTGGTCGGGTCCTACGAGCAGTACTTC
CSARDLVGSYEQYF
>NA|TRBV5-1|TRBJ1-1|few
TGCGCCAGCCACGACCCAGGGGACCCGAACACTGAAGCTTTCTTT
CASHDPGDPNTEAFF
>NA|TRBV10-3|TRBJ2-3|few
TGTGCCATCAGTGGGGGCCTCGGTGGGACAGATACGCAGTATTTT
CAISGGLGGTDTQYF
>NA|TRBV5-6|TRBJ2-7|few
TGTGCCACGGTACTTGAGAAGGAGTCCTACGAGCAGTACTTC
CATVLEKESYEQYF
>TRBD1|TRBV12-3/TRBV12-4|TRBJ2-1|NA
TGTGCCAGCAGTTTAGCGTGGGTGACAGGGGACTACAATGAGCAGTTCTTC
CASSLAWVTGDYNEQFF
>NA|TRBV10-3|TRBJ2-3|NA
TGTGCCATCAGTGAGTCGAAACGAGATACGCAGTATTTT
CAISESKRDTQYF
>NA|TRBV7-2|TRBJ2-1|NA
TGTGCCAGCAGCCTAATCGTTCTTGTGAATGAGCAGTTCTTC
CASSLIVLVNEQFF
>TRBD2|TRBV10-3|TRBJ2-1|many
TGTGCCATCAGTGAGTCACGCGGGGGGGGACTTTACAATGAGCAGTTCTTC
CAISESRGGGLYNEQFF
>TRBD1|TRBV20-1|TRBJ2-2|NA
TGCAGTGCTCAAGGACAGGGTGCCACCGGGGAGCTGTTTTTT
CSAQGQGATGELFF
>NA|TRBV29-1|TRBJ2-5|NA
TGCAGCGTTGAACATGTCGGAGAGACCCAGTACTTC
CSVEHVGETQYF
>NA|TRBV3-1|TRBJ2-3|few
TGTGCCAGCAGCCAAGGTTTAGGGAACACAGATACGCAGTATTTT
CASSQGLGNTDTQYF
>NA|TRBV3-1|TRBJ2-1|NA
TGTGCCAGCAGCGACGGTGCATTGGGGGATGAGCAGTTCTTC
CASSDGALGDEQFF